This TCR beta chain was retrieved from a study of identical twins. The CDR3 length is 19 residues. The V gene's germline CDR1 is SGHRS and CDR2 YFSETQ. V gave up 3 bases and J gave up 0 bases; unmatched junction bases: 7. A universal primer site was incorporated via template switching, and the cDNA contained unique molecular identifiers. In TCRdb, the 5' RACE reads were re-called with MiXCR into one record per CDR3 protein. The top ten hold roughly 2.1% of the sample, which has hundreds of thousands of distinct CDR3 sequences, less than 9% seen once. Study results and limitations: The authors drew conclusions from cross-sectional statistical analysis rather than following the same donors.

A few counts support this clonotype. Its antigen is currently unknown. Separately, the same data were catalogued under a study of yellow fever vaccine responses in identical twins.

The specimen sequenced was memory (CD45RO+) T cells sorted from blood. V is TRBV5-1 and J is TRBJ1-6, with TRBD1 matching 12 bases. This clonotype was sampled from a woman aged 18-35 years in good health. This CDR3 reads CASSSEGTGGSSYNSPLHF. The CDR3 DNA is TGCGCCAGCAGCTCAGAGGGGACAGGGGGCAGCTCCTATAATTCACCCCTCCACTTT.